The T cell receptor beta chain described here comes from a study of T-cell reconstitution after alpha-beta-depleted transplantation in children. General study results and limits: Reportedly, roughly two months post-transplant, alpha-beta T cells arose from several hundred expanded graft clones.

Molecular barcoding with unique molecular identifiers was used for the TCRbeta library. TCRdb re-analysed the PCR reads in MiXCR, keeping a single row per CDR3 protein. The sample comprises under 850,000 distinct CDR3 sequences, roughly 14% of which are singletons, and roughly 0.77% rests with the top ten. The germline gives CDR1 WNHNN, CDR2 SYGVQD (reference sequence). This CDR3 is 13 amino acids long. Unmatched junction bases numbered 1, after V lost 1 base and J lost 5 bases. The count of this clonotype is one. Its antigen remains unidentified. The genes are TRBV10-1 and TRBJ1-1; 7 bases match TRBD1. The sequencing here drew on PBMCs, taken before TCRalphabeta/CD19-depleted stem cell transplant. This TCR came from a girl between 2 and 10 years old with congenital amegakaryocytic thrombocytopenia, due to receive a stem cell transplant. CDR3 region: CASSEYRGTEAFF. In DNA form, the CDR3 reads TGCGCCAGCAGTGAGTACAGGGGAACTGAAGCTTTCTTT.